This passage covers 19 T cell receptor beta chains from one sample sequenced in a study of control samples from healthy donors and cancer patients. Produced via immunoSEQ multiplex PCR; TCRdb's table is partial and in-frame only. The repertoire holds roughly 51,000 clones, over 85% seen once, with roughly 1.5% in the top ten. Sequenced: PBMCs. The receptor set was obtained from a man in his forties with colorectal cancer.

The chain links TRBV7-8 to TRBJ1-5; no firm D call. With 5 bases removed from V and 0 bases from J, the gap between germline ends came to 11 bases. The CDR3 is 15 residues long. CDR1 and CDR2 (germline): SGHVS, FQNEAQ. CDR3 protein: CASSQRTYSNQPQHF. The CDR3, as DNA: TGTGCCAGCAGCCAGCGTACGTATAGCAATCAGCCCCAGCATTTT.

The J gene is TRBJ2-1, the V gene TRBV6-6; D remains unclear. Germline assignment: CDR1 MNHNY and CDR2 SVGAGI (reference sequence). The ends were cut back, 0 bases at V and 9 bases at J, with 6 bases in the middle. The CDR3 totals 12 residues. Here the CDR3 DNA reads TGTGCCAGCAGTTACTCGATTTTTGAGCAGTTCTTC. This gives the protein CASSYSIFEQFF.

The gene calls are TRBV5-6 and TRBJ2-7; D is unresolved. Germline assignment: CDR1 SGHDT and CDR2 YYEEEE. There are 13 residues in the CDR3. Trimming removed 6 bases from V and 2 bases from J, with 12 bases in between. The DNA of the CDR3 is TGTGCCAGCAAAATACTGGCTGCCTACGAGCAGTACTTC. Its translation is CASKILAAYEQYF.

The chain joins TRBV6-6 to TRBJ1-1; D unclear. V lost 0 bases and J lost 6, with 11 bases in between. Germline CDR1 MNHNY, CDR2 SVGAGI (reference sequence). There are 14 residues in the CDR3. This CDR3 is CASSYSAQRAEAFF. In nucleotides, the CDR3 is TGTGCCAGCAGTTACTCTGCGCAGAGGGCTGAAGCTTTCTTT.

This chain connects TRBV10-2 to TRBJ1-2, with D hard to call. Germline CDR1 and CDR2: WSHSY and SAAADI. The CDR3 contains 13 residues. V lost 1 base and J 8 bases, leaving 11 bases between the germline ends. CDR3 DNA sequence: TGCGCCAGCAGTGAGTTGAAGGGCCGCGGCTACACCTTC. Amino acids: CASSELKGRGYTF.

The chain uses TRBV28 and TRBJ1-6; TRBD1 might be the D (6 bases). Per the germline V gene, CDR1 is MDHEN and CDR2 is SYDVKM. This CDR3 spans 14 amino acids. Trimming took 3 bases from V and 10 from J, leaving 13 bases between them. The chain's CDR3 is CASSFPQGGSPLHF. CDR3 nucleotide sequence: TGTGCCAGCAGTTTCCCACAGGGAGGATCACCCCTCCACTTT.

The chain combines TRBV20-1 with TRBJ2-1, with 9 bases lining up with TRBD1. CDR3 length: 14 residues. Per germline, CDR1 DFQATT and CDR2 SNEGSKA (reference sequence). V lost 3 bases and J lost 7; bases outside the gene matches: 7. The CDR3 is CSASRGQGLNEQFF. CDR3 nucleotide sequence: TGCAGTGCTAGTCGGGGACAGGGACTAAATGAGCAGTTCTTC.

The rearrangement uses TRBV28 and TRBJ1-4; 7 bases are a match to TRBD1. The CDR3 sequence is 14 residues long. Germline V gene lookup returns CDR1 MDHEN and CDR2 SYDVKM. V lost 4 bases, J lost 6 bases, and 5 bases stayed unmatched. CDR3 loop: CASSSGGLDEKLFF. DNA of the CDR3: TGTGCCAGCAGTTCAGGGGGGCTTGATGAAAAACTGTTTTTT.

This clone was detected only once. V and J are TRBV7-9 and TRBJ2-5; 8 bases are shared with TRBD2. V shed 4 bases and J 5 bases; nucleotides not matched to a gene: 12. Germline V gene sequence: CDR1 SEHNR, CDR2 FQNEAQ (reference sequence). CDR3 length: 16 amino acids. The CDR3 protein is CASSSSLAGGGETQYF. CDR3 DNA sequence: TGTGCCAGCAGCTCCTCTCTGGCGGGAGGAGGTGAGACCCAGTACTTC.

This chain connects TRBV18 to TRBJ1-5; D is unclear. The V gene lost 3 bases and the J gene lost 0 bases, with 3 bases spanning the gap. The CDR3 is made up of 13 amino acids. Germline V gene data show CDR1 as KGHSH and CDR2 as LQKENI. CDR3 sequence reads: CASSPDSNQPQHF. The CDR3 DNA is TGTGCCAGCTCACCCGATAGCAATCAGCCCCAGCATTTT. Full variable domain (remainder filled in from reference TRBV18 and TRBJ1-5): NAGVMQNPRHLVRRRGQEARLRCSPMKGHSHVYWYRQLPEEGLKFMVYLQKENIIDESGMPKERFSAEFPKEGPSILRIQQVVRGDSAAYFCASSPDSNQPQHFGDGTRLSIL.

The chain is built from TRBV5-1 and TRBJ2-5, with D perhaps being TRBD1 or TRBD2 (5 bases each). Trimming shortened V by 4 bases and J by 2 bases, and 15 bases separated the two germline ends. CDR3 length equals 15 residues. Per the germline V gene, CDR1 is SGHRS and CDR2 is YFSETQ. The CDR3 sequence: CASSLARGPQETQYF. The DNA of the CDR3 is TGCGCCAGCAGCCTGGCCCGGGGACCTCAAGAGACCCAGTACTTC.

The chain recombines TRBV19 with TRBJ2-7, with TRBD2 matching over 10 bases. The germline V gene has CDR1 LNHDA and CDR2 SQIVND (reference sequence). With 0 bases clipped from V and 2 bases from J, the junction kept 7 bases outside the gene matches. This CDR3 is built from 17 residues. The CDR3 reads CASSIDLVAGGAYEQYF. CDR3 in DNA: TGTGCCAGTAGTATAGATCTCGTAGCGGGAGGTGCCTACGAGCAGTACTTC.

This chain uses TRBV9 with TRBJ1-2; maybe TRBD1 (5 bases). The CDR3 has 15 residues. Trimming took 4 bases from V and 2 from J, leaving 15 bases between them. Germline V gene lookup returns CDR1 SGDLS and CDR2 YYNGEE. The CDR3 nucleotides read TGTGCCAGCAGCCCGGCACCAGGGTGGAACTATGGCTACACCTTC. Translated: CASSPAPGWNYGYTF.

The rearrangement links TRBV5-5 to TRBJ1-2, with 7 bases fitting TRBD1. The CDR3 has 12 amino acids. Per the germline V gene, CDR1 is SGHKS and CDR2 is YYEKEE (reference sequence). The V gene end was trimmed by 5 bases and the J gene end by 8 bases; junction bases not matched to a gene: 6. As DNA, the CDR3 is TGTGCCAGCAGAGAGACAGGGAGAGGCTACACCTTC. Its protein product is CASRETGRGYTF.

This chain connects TRBV5-4 to TRBJ2-7; TRBD2 aligns across 8 bases. Germline V gene lookup returns CDR1 SGHNT and CDR2 YYREEE (reference sequence). The CDR3 sequence is 17 residues long. With V trimmed by 5 bases and J by 5 bases, 18 bases remained unmatched. The CDR3 is CASSSSSRGDSRDEQYF. The DNA for the CDR3 is TGTGCCAGCAGTTCGTCTTCGCGGGGGGACTCTCGTGACGAGCAGTACTTC. Drawing the rest from reference TRBV5-4 and TRBJ2-7, the complete variable domain is ETGVTQSPTHLIKTRGQQVTLRCSSQSGHNTVSWYQQALGQGPQFIFQYYREEENGRGNFPPRFSGLQFPNYSSELNVNALELDDSALYLCASSSSSRGDSRDEQYFGPGTRLTVT.

The chain recombines TRBV27 with TRBJ2-1, with a tentative D call TRBD1 (6 bases). With 4 bases removed from V and 4 bases from J, the gap between germline ends came to 17 bases. Germline CDR1 is MNHEY and CDR2 is SMNVEV (reference sequence). The CDR3 has 16 residues. CDR3 protein: CASSSTFRGMYNEQFF. CDR3 nucleotides: TGTGCCAGCAGTTCTACCTTTAGGGGGATGTACAATGAGCAGTTCTTC.

In regard to this clone: The junction differs from germline at one of its ends, possibly a read error. The V call is TRBV28, the J call TRBJ1-1; D not resolved. The CDR3 contains 11 residues. Germline CDR1 and CDR2: MDHEN and SYDVKM. The CDR3 protein is CASNLNTEAFF. The CDR3 DNA sequence: TGTGCCAGCAATTTAAACACTGAAGCTTTCTTT.

The rearrangement uses TRBV5-5 and TRBJ2-1, with a weak D call TRBD2 (6 bases). The CDR3 spans 16 residues. V gave up 4 bases and J gave up 4 bases, with 18 bases separating them. Germline CDR1 is SGHKS and CDR2 is YYEKEE (reference sequence). DNA for the CDR3: TGTGCCAGCAGCCTCCCTAGGGCGGGACTGTACAATGAGCAGTTCTTC. Its translation: CASSLPRAGLYNEQFF.

V and J are TRBV15 and TRBJ2-7, with 9 bases aligning to TRBD1. V trimming: 1 base; J trimming: 1 base; junction bases outside the gene matches: 2. The CDR3 covers 15 residues. Germline V lookup: CDR1 LNHNV, CDR2 YYDKDF (reference sequence). This CDR3 reads CATSRAGQGSYEQYF. The CDR3 coding sequence is TGTGCCACCAGCAGAGCGGGACAGGGATCCTACGAGCAGTACTTC.